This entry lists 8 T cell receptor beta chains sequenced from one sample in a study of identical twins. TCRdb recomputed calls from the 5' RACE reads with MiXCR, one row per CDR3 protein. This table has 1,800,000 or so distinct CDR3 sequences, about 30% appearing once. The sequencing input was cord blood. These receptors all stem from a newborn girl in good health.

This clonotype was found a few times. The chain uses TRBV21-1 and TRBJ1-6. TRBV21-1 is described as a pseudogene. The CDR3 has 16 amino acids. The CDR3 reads CASSKADTADNSPLHF. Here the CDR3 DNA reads TGTGCCAGCAGCAAAGCCGACACTGCCGATAATTCACCCCTCCACTTT.

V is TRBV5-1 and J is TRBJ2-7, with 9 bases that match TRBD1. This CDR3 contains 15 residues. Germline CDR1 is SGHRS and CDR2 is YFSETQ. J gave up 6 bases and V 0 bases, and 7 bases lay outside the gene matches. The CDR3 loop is CASSLGAHRGREQYF. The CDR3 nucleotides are TGCGCCAGCAGCTTGGGAGCCCACAGGGGGCGCGAGCAGTACTTC.

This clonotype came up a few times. CDR3 amino acids: CSASRDRGPYEQYF. As DNA, the CDR3 is TGCAGTGCTAGTCGGGACAGGGGGCCTTACGAGCAGTACTTC. The V and J genes are TRBV20-1 and TRBJ2-7, with 12 bases fitting TRBD1. CDR1 is DFQATT, CDR2 SNEGSKA, per germline (reference sequence). Trimming took 3 bases from V and 4 from J; bases not matched to a gene: 4. The CDR3 is made up of 14 amino acids.

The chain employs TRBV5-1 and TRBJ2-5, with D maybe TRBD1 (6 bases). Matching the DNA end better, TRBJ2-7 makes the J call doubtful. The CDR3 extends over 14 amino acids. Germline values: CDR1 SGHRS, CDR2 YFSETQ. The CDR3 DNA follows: TGCGCCAGCAGCTTGGAGGGGACAAAATACGAGCAGTACTTC. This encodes CASSLEGTKYEQYF.

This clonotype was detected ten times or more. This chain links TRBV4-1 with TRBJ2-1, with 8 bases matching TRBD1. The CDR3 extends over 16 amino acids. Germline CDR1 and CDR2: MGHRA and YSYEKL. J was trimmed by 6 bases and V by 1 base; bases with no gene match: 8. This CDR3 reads CASSQVTGVMVNEQFF. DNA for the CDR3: TGCGCCAGCAGCCAAGTGACAGGGGTTATGGTCAATGAGCAGTTCTTC.

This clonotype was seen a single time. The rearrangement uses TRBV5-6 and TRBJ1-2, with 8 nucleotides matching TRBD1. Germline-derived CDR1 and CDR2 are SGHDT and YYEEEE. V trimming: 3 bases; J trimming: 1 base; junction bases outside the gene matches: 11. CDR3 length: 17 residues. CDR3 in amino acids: CASSSRTTGAHNYGYTF. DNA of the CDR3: TGTGCCAGCAGCTCCAGAACGACAGGGGCACATAACTATGGCTACACCTTC.

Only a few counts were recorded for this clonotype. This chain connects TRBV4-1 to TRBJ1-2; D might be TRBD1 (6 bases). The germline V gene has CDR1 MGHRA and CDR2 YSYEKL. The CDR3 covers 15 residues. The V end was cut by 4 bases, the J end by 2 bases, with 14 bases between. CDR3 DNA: TGCGCCAGCAGCCTCCCCGGGACAATCAACTATGGCTACACCTTC. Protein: CASSLPGTINYGYTF.

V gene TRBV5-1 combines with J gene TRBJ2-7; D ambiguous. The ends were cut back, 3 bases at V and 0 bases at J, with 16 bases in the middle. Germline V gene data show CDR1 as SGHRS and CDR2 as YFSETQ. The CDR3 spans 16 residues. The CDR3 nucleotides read TGCGCCAGCAGCTCTATGTCGGGCCAAAGCTCCTACGAGCAGTACTTC. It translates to CASSSMSGQSSYEQYF.